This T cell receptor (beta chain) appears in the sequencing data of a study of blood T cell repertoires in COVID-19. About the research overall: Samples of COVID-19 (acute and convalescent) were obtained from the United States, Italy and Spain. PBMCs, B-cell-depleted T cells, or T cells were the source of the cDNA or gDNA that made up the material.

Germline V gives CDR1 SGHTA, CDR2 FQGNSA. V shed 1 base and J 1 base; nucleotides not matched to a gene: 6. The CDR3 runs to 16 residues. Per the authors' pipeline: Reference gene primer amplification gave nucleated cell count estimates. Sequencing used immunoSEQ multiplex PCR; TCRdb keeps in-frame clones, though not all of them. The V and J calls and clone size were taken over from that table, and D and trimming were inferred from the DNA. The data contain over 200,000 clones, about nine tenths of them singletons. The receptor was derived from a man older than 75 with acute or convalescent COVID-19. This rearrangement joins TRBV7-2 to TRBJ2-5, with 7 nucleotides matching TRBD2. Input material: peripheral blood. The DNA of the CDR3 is TGTGCCAGCAGCTTAGGGCAGCGGGGTCCCCAAGAGACCCAGTACTTC. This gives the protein CASSLGQRGPQETQYF.